There are a few counts of the clone carrying this TCR beta chain. Its antigen is not known. This sample stems from a study of T cells in Graves' hyperthyroidism and ophthalmopathy. CDR1 is MNHEY and CDR2 is SVGAGI in the germline V gene. V shed 0 bases and J shed 3 bases, with 15 bases lying between them. The CDR3 contains 16 residues. The study's findings and limits: From stable hyperthyroidism, ophthalmopathy was set apart by a 13 V-J model.

Patients with uncontrolled infections, other autoimmune diseases, pregnancy or lactation were excluded. Fresh peripheral blood, about 9.9 ml, yielded the PBMCs. RNA transcripts yielded amplified TCR beta CDR3 regions. During a first-round RT-PCR of the TCR CDR3, the HTBI primer set was used. Each CDR3 protein is one row after TCRdb ran MiXCR on the multiplex PCR reads. The data show hundreds of thousands of distinct CDR3 sequences, with roughly 14% seen just once and approximately 4.3% held by the top ten. The sample consisted of blood. J is TRBJ2-7 and V is TRBV6-5; no firm D call. The sequence derives from a middle-aged woman with Graves' ophthalmopathy. The CDR3 reads CASSYSSAGENYEQYF. CDR3 nucleotides: TGTGCCAGCAGTTACTCGTCGGCAGGCGAAAACTACGAGCAGTACTTC.